The clone carrying this TCR beta chain was counted a few times. Its matching antigen is unknown. TCRdb redid the calling of the 5' RACE reads with MiXCR, one entry per CDR3 protein. The sample lists about 190,000 distinct CDR3 sequences; 15% were seen once. This entry comes from a study of identical twins. The V gene lost 1 base and the J gene lost 1 base, with 12 bases spanning the gap. Germline V lookup: CDR1 MNHEY, CDR2 SVGAGI. This CDR3 has 16 amino acids. Points from the study as a whole: Carriage of fewer insertions was seen in abundant cord blood beta clonotypes, whereas memory repertoires showed none.

A further study also used this sample, focusing on T cells expressing NK-cell markers. As that report states: T cells sorted in several experiments were restricted to alpha-beta TCR T cells by an anti-gamma-delta TCR antibody.

The TCR originated in a woman aged 18 to 35 in good health. The rearrangement uses TRBV6-5 and TRBJ2-3; D unclear. The sequenced sample consisted of CD8+ T cells sorted from blood. The CDR3 is CASSYYPRTGTDTQYF. The CDR3 region has the DNA TGTGCCAGCAGTTACTACCCCAGAACTGGCACAGATACGCAGTATTTT.